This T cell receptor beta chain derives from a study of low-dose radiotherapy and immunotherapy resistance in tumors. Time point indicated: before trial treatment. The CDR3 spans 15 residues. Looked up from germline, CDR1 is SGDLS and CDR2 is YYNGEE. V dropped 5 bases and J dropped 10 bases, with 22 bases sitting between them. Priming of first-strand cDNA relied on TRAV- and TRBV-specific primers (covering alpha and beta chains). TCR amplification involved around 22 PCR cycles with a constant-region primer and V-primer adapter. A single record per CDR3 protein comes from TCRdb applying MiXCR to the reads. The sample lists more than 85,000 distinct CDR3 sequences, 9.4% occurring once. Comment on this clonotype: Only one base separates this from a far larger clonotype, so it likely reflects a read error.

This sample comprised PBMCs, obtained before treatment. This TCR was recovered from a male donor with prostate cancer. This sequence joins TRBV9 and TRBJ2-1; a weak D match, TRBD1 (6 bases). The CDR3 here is CASSYSDSPSYEQFF. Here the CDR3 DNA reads TGTGCCAGCAGTTACTCGGACAGCCCCTCCTACGAGCAGTTCTTC.